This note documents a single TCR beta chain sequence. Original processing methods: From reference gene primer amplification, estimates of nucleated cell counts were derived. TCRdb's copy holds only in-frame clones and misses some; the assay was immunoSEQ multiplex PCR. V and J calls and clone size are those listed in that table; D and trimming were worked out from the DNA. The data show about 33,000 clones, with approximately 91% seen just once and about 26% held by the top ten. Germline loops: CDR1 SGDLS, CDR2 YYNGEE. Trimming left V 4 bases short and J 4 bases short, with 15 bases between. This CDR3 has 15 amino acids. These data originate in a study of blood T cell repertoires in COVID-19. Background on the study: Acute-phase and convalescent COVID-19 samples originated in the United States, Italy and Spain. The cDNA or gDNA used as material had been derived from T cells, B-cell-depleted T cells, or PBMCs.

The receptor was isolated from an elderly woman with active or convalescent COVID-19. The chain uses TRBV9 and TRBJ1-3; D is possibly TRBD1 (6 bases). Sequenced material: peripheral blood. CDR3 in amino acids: CASSPHDRSGNTIYF. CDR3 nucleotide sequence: TGTGCCAGCAGCCCCCACGACAGGTCCGGAAACACCATATATTTT.